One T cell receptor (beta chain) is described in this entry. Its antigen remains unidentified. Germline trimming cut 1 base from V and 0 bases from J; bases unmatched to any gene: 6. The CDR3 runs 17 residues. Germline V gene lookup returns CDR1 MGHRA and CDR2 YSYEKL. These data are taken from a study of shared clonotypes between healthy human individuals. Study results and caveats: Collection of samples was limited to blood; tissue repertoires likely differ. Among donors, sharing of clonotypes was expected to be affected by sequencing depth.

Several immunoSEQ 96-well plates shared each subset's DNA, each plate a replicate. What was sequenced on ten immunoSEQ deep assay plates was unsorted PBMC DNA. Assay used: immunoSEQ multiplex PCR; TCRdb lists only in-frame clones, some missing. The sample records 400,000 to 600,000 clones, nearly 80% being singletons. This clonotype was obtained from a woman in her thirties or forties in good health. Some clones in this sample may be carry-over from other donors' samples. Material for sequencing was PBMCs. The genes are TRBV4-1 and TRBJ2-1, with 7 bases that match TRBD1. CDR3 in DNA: TGCGCCAGCAGCCAAGGCAGACAGGGTCCCTCCTACAATGAGCAGTTCTTC. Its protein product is CASSQGRQGPSYNEQFF.